This T cell receptor (beta chain) derives from a study of blood T cell repertoires in COVID-19. Study as a whole: The samples span acute and convalescent COVID-19 from the United States, Italy and Spain. PBMCs, B-cell-depleted T cells, or T cells provided the cDNA or gDNA that made up the material.

Trimming left V 4 bases short and J 4 bases short, with 13 bases between. Germline CDR1 reads SGHTA; CDR2 reads FQGNSA. CDR3 length equals 14 residues. Comments on this clone: Other DNA sequences in the sample encode the same CDR3.

As handled by the study authors: Reference gene primer amplification yielded estimated nucleated cell counts. Sequenced by immunoSEQ multiplex PCR; TCRdb stores in-frame clones only, minus some. The V and J calls and clone size come from that table; D and trimming were worked out from the DNA. The profile shows 29,000 or so clones, 80% to 90% of them singletons. The chain links TRBV7-2 to TRBJ1-2; a possible D gene is TRBD1 (5 bases). The TCR sequence derives from a human donor in a cohort sampled during active COVID-19. What was sequenced was peripheral blood. In DNA, the CDR3 is TGTGCCAGCAGCTCATCGGGGGGATCCTATGGCTACACCTTC. Protein sequence: CASSSSGGSYGYTF.